These 23 T cell receptor beta chains share one sample of origin, sequenced in a study of OX40 agonist ivuxolimab in advanced cancers. Assay used: immunoSEQ multiplex PCR; TCRdb lists only in-frame clones, some missing. Among about 74,000 clones listed, more than 70% were seen once. This sample comprised CD4+ or CD8+ T cells sorted from blood, obtained in a trial of the OX40 agonist ivuxolimab. The receptors shown here come from an adult with an advanced solid tumor such as melanoma, head and neck, liver or kidney cancer.

J is TRBJ2-1 and V is TRBV28; perhaps TRBD1 as D (5 bases). The CDR3 has 15 residues. CDR1 and CDR2 (germline): MDHEN, SYDVKM. V lost 5 bases to trimming and J lost 6 bases, with 17 bases between them. The CDR3 spells CASSLRVSASNEQFF. In nucleotides, the CDR3 is TGTGCCAGCAGTCTCAGGGTTTCGGCCTCCAATGAGCAGTTCTTC.

The V and J genes are TRBV7-6 and TRBJ2-4, with 8 bases aligning to TRBD1. J was trimmed by 1 base and V by 4 bases; bases with no gene match: 3. The CDR3 contains 15 residues. Germline assignment: CDR1 SGHVS and CDR2 FNYEAQ. CDR3 in DNA: TGTGCCAGCAGCTCAGGGGGCTTTGCCAAAAACATTCAGTACTTC. Translation gives CASSSGGFAKNIQYF.

The V and J genes are TRBV7-2 and TRBJ2-5; D possibly uses TRBD1 or TRBD2 (6 bases each). The CDR3 runs to 13 residues. V was pared by 8 bases and J by 2 bases, with 12 bases between. The V gene's germline CDR1 is SGHTA and CDR2 FQGNSA. The CDR3: CASLRGPQETQYF. In DNA form, the CDR3 reads TGTGCCAGCCTACGGGGGCCTCAAGAGACCCAGTACTTC.

A few counts support this clone. CDR3 residues: CASSEQGASNQPQHF. The CDR3, as DNA: TGTGCCAGCAGTGAGCAGGGGGCGAGCAATCAGCCCCAGCATTTT. This chain uses TRBV6-1 with TRBJ1-5, with 8 bases aligning to TRBD1. The CDR3 extends over 15 amino acids. Germline CDR1 MNHNS, CDR2 SASEGT. With V trimmed by 3 bases and J by 1 base, 2 bases remained unmatched.

DNA of the CDR3: TGTGCCAGCACTCAGGGCCGCAATCAGCCCCAGCATTTT. It yields the protein CASTQGRNQPQHF. The chain recombines TRBV6-6 with TRBJ1-5, with D maybe TRBD1 (5 bases). The germline V gene has CDR1 MNHNY and CDR2 SVGAGI (reference sequence). The CDR3 sequence is 13 residues long. V was trimmed by 7 bases and J by 2 bases, leaving 9 bases between them.

The chain joins TRBV27 to TRBJ1-1; D is unclear. The CDR3 length is 14 residues. The V end lost 6 bases, the J end lost 1 base, and 12 bases lay between the germline ends. Germline values: CDR1 MNHEY, CDR2 SMNVEV (reference sequence). The CDR3 here is CASSPLGRNTEAFF. CDR3 in DNA: TGTGCCAGCAGCCCTCTAGGGCGGAACACTGAAGCTTTCTTT.

CDR3: CASTKAGVGNQPQHF. Here the CDR3 DNA reads TGTGCCAGCACTAAGGCGGGGGTTGGCAATCAGCCCCAGCATTTT. The chain links TRBV9 to TRBJ1-5; D perhaps matches TRBD1 (5 bases). The V gene lost 6 bases and the J gene lost 2 bases, with 15 bases spanning the gap. Looked up from germline, CDR1 is SGDLS and CDR2 is YYNGEE. This CDR3 comprises 15 residues.

J is TRBJ1-5 and V is TRBV6-5; the D is unclear. The length of the CDR3 is 14 residues. The V end lost 4 bases, the J end lost 0 bases, and 7 bases lay between the germline ends. Germline loops: CDR1 MNHEY, CDR2 SVGAGI. The CDR3 is CASSLGYSNQPQHF. The CDR3 DNA is TGTGCCAGCAGTTTGGGGTATAGCAATCAGCCCCAGCATTTT.

This chain uses TRBV7-9 with TRBJ1-2, with D tentatively TRBD1 (6 bases). Germline V CDR1 and CDR2: SEHNR, FQNEAQ (reference sequence). V was cut by 5 bases and J by 4 bases, with 11 bases left in between. The CDR3 contains 13 residues. Here the CDR3 reads CASSLDRTYGYTF. CDR3 sequence (DNA): TGTGCCAGCAGCCTGGACAGAACCTATGGCTACACCTTC.

The chain recombines TRBV7-8 with TRBJ2-7; 8 nucleotides line up with TRBD2. J lost 5 bases, V lost 5 bases, and 8 bases had no gene match. Germline V gene lookup returns CDR1 SGHVS and CDR2 FQNEAQ. The CDR3 is 14 amino acids. The CDR3: CASSPIISGNEQYF. The CDR3 coding sequence is TGTGCCAGCAGCCCTATTATTAGCGGGAACGAGCAGTACTTC.

This clone came up a few times. The rearrangement links TRBV7-3 to TRBJ1-5; no reliable D call. Germline-derived CDR1 and CDR2 are SGHTA and FQGTGA. The CDR3 consists of 13 residues. The germline V and J ends were trimmed by 5 bases and 1 base, with 6 bases remaining between them. The CDR3 region has the DNA TGTGCCAGCAGCCCTGGAAGCAATCAGCCCCAGCATTTT. Protein sequence: CASSPGSNQPQHF.

V usage is TRBV9 and J usage is TRBJ1-1; possibly TRBD1 for D (5 bases). Between the trimmed V and J ends, which lost 0 bases and 8 bases, there was a span of 11 bases. The CDR3 has 13 amino acids. CDR1 is SGDLS and CDR2 is YYNGEE in the germline V gene. CDR3 bases: TGTGCCAGCAGCGTAGCGAGGGACGGGGAAGCTTTCTTT. Translating it yields CASSVARDGEAFF.

The J gene is TRBJ2-7, the V gene TRBV7-8; D gene uncertain. This CDR3 has 15 amino acids. With 4 bases removed from V and 0 bases from J, the gap between germline ends came to 13 bases. Germline-derived CDR1 and CDR2 are SGHVS and FQNEAQ. DNA of the CDR3: TGTGCCAGCAGCTCCGGACCAGATAGCTCCTACGAGCAGTACTTC. Translated: CASSSGPDSSYEQYF.

This clone appeared a few times. The chain uses TRBV19 and TRBJ1-6; unclear D gene. The CDR3 is made up of 15 amino acids. Trimming left V 3 bases short and J 0 bases short, with 6 bases between. The germline V gene has CDR1 LNHDA and CDR2 SQIVND (reference sequence). The DNA of the CDR3 is TGTGCCAGTAGTATTGGGAACTCCTATAATTCACCCCTCCACTTT. Translation: CASSIGNSYNSPLHF.

The chain combines TRBV2 with TRBJ2-1; 7 bases fit TRBD2. Germline V gives CDR1 SNHLY, CDR2 FYNNEI. With 10 bases clipped from V and 4 bases from J, the junction kept 10 bases outside the gene matches. The CDR3 has 14 residues. CDR3 sequence reads: CATSRLAWYNEQFF. The CDR3 DNA reads as TGTGCCACCTCCAGACTAGCATGGTACAATGAGCAGTTCTTC.

This sequence joins TRBV5-1 and TRBJ1-2; D possibly corresponds to TRBD1 (5 bases). The V end was cut by 4 bases, the J end by 0 bases, with 13 bases between. Looked up from germline, CDR1 is SGHRS and CDR2 is YFSETQ. This CDR3 is built from 15 residues. The CDR3 here is CASSVDRLPNYGYTF. The CDR3, as DNA: TGCGCCAGCAGCGTTGACAGACTCCCTAACTATGGCTACACCTTC. The complete variable domain, with remaining parts taken from reference TRBV5-1 and TRBJ1-2, reads KAGVTQTPRYLIKTRGQQVTLSCSPISGHRSVSWYQQTPGQGLQFLFEYFSETQRNKGNFPGRFSGRQFSNSRSEMNVSTLELGDSALYLCASSVDRLPNYGYTFGSGTRLTVV.

J is TRBJ2-3 and V is TRBV7-2; D is unclear. Germline V gene sequence: CDR1 SGHTA, CDR2 FQGNSA. The CDR3 loop spans 12 amino acids. V dropped 4 bases and J dropped 2 bases, with 4 bases sitting between them. The CDR3 nucleotides are TGTGCCAGCAGCTCTCTCACAGATACGCAGTATTTT. Protein sequence: CASSSLTDTQYF.

This clone turned up a few times. For the CDR3, the DNA is TGTGCCAGCAGTCCGGTGTCCAATCAGCCCCAGCATTTT. Translated, it gives CASSPVSNQPQHF. The V gene is TRBV6-1, the J gene TRBJ1-5; D not resolved. V was trimmed by 5 bases and J by 3 bases, leaving 8 bases between them. CDR1 and CDR2 (germline): MNHNS, SASEGT. The CDR3 consists of 13 residues.

This chain joins TRBV30 and TRBJ2-7; 7 bases align to TRBD1. The CDR3 consists of 14 residues. V was clipped by 2 bases and J by 4 bases; unmatched bases: 8. From germline, CDR1 is GTSNPN and CDR2 SVGIG (reference sequence). The CDR3 region has the DNA TGTGCCTGGAGTAAAACGGGACAGCAGTACGAGCAGTACTTC. Amino acids: CAWSKTGQQYEQYF.

This clone has more than one count but fewer than ten. This chain links TRBV9 with TRBJ1-3; unclear D gene. CDR3 length: 16 residues. Trimming left V 0 bases short and J 0 bases short, with 10 bases between. Looked up from germline, CDR1 is SGDLS and CDR2 is YYNGEE. Here the CDR3 DNA reads TGTGCCAGCAGCGTAGGAGTGGTCGACTCTGGAAACACCATATATTTT. It specifies CASSVGVVDSGNTIYF.

V usage is TRBV6-1 and J usage is TRBJ2-5; a weak D match, TRBD1 (7 bases). The CDR3 extends over 16 amino acids. The V gene's germline CDR1 is MNHNS and CDR2 SASEGT. The V end was cut by 2 bases, the J end by 0 bases, with 13 bases between. CDR3 DNA sequence: TGTGCCAGCAGTGAAAGGGCAGGGGGGTACCAAGAGACCCAGTACTTC. It encodes CASSERAGGYQETQYF.

The J gene is TRBJ1-1, the V gene TRBV28; 8 positions match TRBD1. CDR1 is MDHEN, CDR2 SYDVKM, per germline. CDR3 length: 14 amino acids. The V and J ends lost 6 bases and 0 bases, in that order; junction bases with no gene match: 3. Here the CDR3 reads CASSEGQVNTEAFF. The CDR3 bases are TGTGCCAGCAGCGAGGGACAGGTGAACACTGAAGCTTTCTTT.

This sequence joins TRBV2 and TRBJ2-7; D tentatively fits TRBD1 or TRBD2 (5 bases each). The germline V and J ends were trimmed by 4 bases and 3 bases, with 10 bases remaining between them. This CDR3 contains 13 residues. The germline gives CDR1 SNHLY, CDR2 FYNNEI. Written as DNA, the CDR3 is TGTGCCAGCAGTGGAGGGGCAGTCTACGAGCAGTACTTC. It translates to CASSGGAVYEQYF.